The next 8 T cell receptor beta chains were all read from a single sample in a study of cytomegalovirus exposure and HLA in healthy donors. PCR used 60 Vbeta primers and 13 Jbeta primers. Data came from immunoSEQ multiplex PCR; TCRdb stores just in-frame clones and leaves some out. The specimen's table records 160,000 or so clones. The specimen was PBMCs. These receptors were collected from a man younger than 40 in good health and CMV-seronegative.

The chain joins TRBV27 to TRBJ1-5, with 8 bases that match TRBD1. CDR1 and CDR2 from the germline V gene are MNHEY and SMNVEV (reference sequence). Trimming cost V 3 bases and J 8 bases; bases outside gene matches: 6. CDR3 length: 14 residues. The chain's CDR3 is CASSFTGGREPQHF. The CDR3 DNA follows: TGTGCCAGCAGTTTTACAGGGGGGCGAGAGCCCCAGCATTTT.

The chain uses TRBV5-1 and TRBJ2-7; TRBD1 matches 8 bases. Germline V gene sequence: CDR1 SGHRS, CDR2 YFSETQ. Trimming cost V 1 base and J 5 bases; bases outside gene matches: 2. The CDR3 spans 13 residues. In DNA, the CDR3 is TGCGCCAGCAGCTTGCTGGACAGGGACGAGCAGTACTTC. Translating it yields CASSLLDRDEQYF.

The V gene is TRBV18, the J gene TRBJ2-6; D call uncertain. The CDR3 sequence is 18 residues long. V was cut by 2 bases and J by 0 bases, with 14 bases left in between. The germline gives CDR1 KGHSH, CDR2 LQKENI. CDR3 region: CASSPFLATTSGANVLTF. The CDR3 DNA follows: TGTGCCAGCTCACCATTTTTAGCCACGACCTCTGGGGCCAACGTCCTGACTTTC. Looking up the rest from reference TRBV18 and TRBJ2-6 gives the full variable domain: NAGVMQNPRHLVRRRGQEARLRCSPMKGHSHVYWYRQLPEEGLKFMVYLQKENIIDESGMPKERFSAEFPKEGPSILRIQQVVRGDSAAYFCASSPFLATTSGANVLTFGAGSRLTVL.

The J gene is TRBJ2-1, the V gene TRBV5-1; maybe TRBD1 (5 bases). Germline CDR1 and CDR2: SGHRS and YFSETQ. CDR3 length equals 14 residues. V was trimmed by 4 bases and J by 7 bases, leaving 15 bases between them. The CDR3 reads CASSRSGSGNEQFF. CDR3 nucleotide sequence: TGCGCCAGCAGCCGGTCCGGGTCAGGGAATGAGCAGTTCTTC.

CDR3 nucleotide sequence: TGTGCCATCACTCAATTTAGCGGGACCTACAATGAGCAGTTCTTC. Protein product: CAITQFSGTYNEQFF. The chain has TRBV10-3 and TRBJ2-1; TRBD2 aligns across 8 bases. The V gene's germline CDR1 is ENHRY and CDR2 SYGVKD. CDR3 length: 15 amino acids. V shed 7 bases, J shed 2 bases, and the junction held 7 bases outside the gene matches.

The rearrangement links TRBV10-1 to TRBJ2-7; TRBD1 agrees at 7 bases. The ends lost 7 bases at V and 6 bases at J; junction bases unmatched: 12. CDR3 length equals 14 residues. Germline V gene sequence: CDR1 WNHNN, CDR2 SYGVQD (reference sequence). The CDR3 region is CASNMTGSFIEQYF. The CDR3 nucleotides are TGCGCCAGCAATATGACAGGGAGTTTTATCGAGCAGTACTTC.

The chain has TRBV29-1 and TRBJ2-7; D may be TRBD1 (5 bases). CDR1 and CDR2 from the germline V gene are SQVTM and ANQGSEA. This CDR3 spans 12 amino acids. Trimming cost V 4 bases and J 2 bases, with 9 bases left between them. The CDR3 bases are TGCAGCGTTGTGAAGACAGCCTACGAGCAGTACTTC. Encoded protein: CSVVKTAYEQYF.

This rearrangement joins TRBV7-2 to TRBJ2-4; 8 bases fit TRBD2. The ends lost 5 bases at V and 7 bases at J; junction bases unmatched: 4. The length of the CDR3 is 13 residues. Per the germline V gene, CDR1 is SGHTA and CDR2 is FQGNSA. The DNA for the CDR3 is TGTGCCAGCAGCCCGGGGGGGGGTAACATTCAGTACTTC. Its translation: CASSPGGGNIQYF.